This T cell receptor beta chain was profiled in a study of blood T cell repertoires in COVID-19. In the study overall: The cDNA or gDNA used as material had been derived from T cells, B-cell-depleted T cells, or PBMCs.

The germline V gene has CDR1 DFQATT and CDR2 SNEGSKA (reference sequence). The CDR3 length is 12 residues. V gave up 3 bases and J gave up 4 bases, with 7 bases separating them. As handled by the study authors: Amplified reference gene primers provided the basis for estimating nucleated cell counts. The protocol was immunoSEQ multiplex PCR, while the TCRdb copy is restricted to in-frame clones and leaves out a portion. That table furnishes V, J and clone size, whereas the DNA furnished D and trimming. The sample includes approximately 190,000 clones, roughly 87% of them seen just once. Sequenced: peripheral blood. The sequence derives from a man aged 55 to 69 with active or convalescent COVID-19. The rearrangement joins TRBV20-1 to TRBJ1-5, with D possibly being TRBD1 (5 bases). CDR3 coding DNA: TGCAGTGCTAGTCGGGGGAATCAGCCCCAGCATTTT. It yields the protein CSASRGNQPQHF.